The rows below give T cell receptor beta chains drawn from one sample of a study of CD8 T cells in Susac syndrome. TCRdb passed the immunoSEQ multiplex PCR reads through MiXCR, listing each CDR3 protein once. The sample includes 120,000 or so distinct CDR3 sequences, nearly 95% of them seen just once. Sample: CD4+ T cells from PBMCs. All receptors come from a human donor in good health. Both conserved end residues are part of each CDR3. A D gene is named only where the DNA matches it firmly. Some rows mark clone size as missing; the rest say once, few, many or name a class of expanded clone.

size,D,V,J,DNA,CDR3
.,TRBD2,TRBV5-1,TRBJ2-1,TGCGCCAGCAGCTTGGTAGCGGGAGGTCTCAATGAGCAGTTCTTC,CASSLVAGGLNEQFF
.,TRBD2,TRBV29-1,TRBJ2-3,TGCAGCGTCCGCGGGAGTGCGGATACGCAGTATTTT,CSVRGSADTQYF
.,TRBD1,TRBV3-1,TRBJ2-7,TGTGCCAGCAGCAGACAGGGTCCGGGCGAGCAGTACTTC,CASSRQGPGEQYF
.,TRBD2,TRBV28,TRBJ2-5,TGTGCCAGCAGCGTAGCGGGACAAGAGACCCAGTACTTC,CASSVAGQETQYF
.,.,TRBV24-1,TRBJ2-1,TGTGCCACCAGTGATTTGACAGACTACAATGAGCAGTTCTTC,CATSDLTDYNEQFF
.,.,TRBV3-1,TRBJ2-7,TGTGCCAGCAGCCAAGAGCCTAGCTCCTACGAGCAGTACTTC,CASSQEPSSYEQYF
.,.,TRBV25-1,TRBJ1-1,TGTGCCAGCAGTGGAGCGATGAACACTGAAGCTTTCTTT,CASSGAMNTEAFF
.,.,TRBV12-3/TRBV12-4,TRBJ1-3,TGTGCCAGCAGTTATTCTGGGAATCCTACAAACACCATATATTTT,CASSYSGNPTNTIYF
.,.,TRBV20-1,TRBJ2-1,TGCAGTGAAGGGCGGAACAATGAGCAGTTCTTC,CSEGRNNEQFF
.,TRBD2,TRBV20-1,TRBJ2-5,TGCAGTGCTAGAGCCGGGACTAGCGGTCGGGGGGGGACCCAGTACTTC,CSARAGTSGRGGTQYF
.,.,TRBV6-5,TRBJ2-1,TGTGCCAGCAACACCCCCGGGCGGAATGAGCAGTTCTTC,CASNTPGRNEQFF
.,.,TRBV28,TRBJ1-5,TGTGCCAGCAGTTTAGAGGATCAGCCCCAGCATTTT,CASSLEDQPQHF
once,.,TRBV7-9,TRBJ2-5,TGTGCCAGCAGCCAATTAGGGGGAAGAGGGGAGACCCAGTACTTC,CASSQLGGRGETQYF
.,.,TRBV7-9,TRBJ2-7,TGTGCCAGCAGCTTAGTGTCTGACTTCTCCTACGAGCAGTACTTC,CASSLVSDFSYEQYF
.,.,TRBV2,TRBJ1-1,TGTGCCAGCAGTGACGGGGCTTTGATGAACACTGAAGCTTTCTTT,CASSDGALMNTEAFF
once,TRBD2,TRBV5-1,TRBJ2-7,TGCGCCAGCCGCGGACTAGCGAACTCCTACGAGCAGTACTTC,CASRGLANSYEQYF